This TCR beta chain was documented in a study of blood T cell repertoires in COVID-19. Overall study context: The United States, Italy and Spain were the sources of the acute and convalescent COVID-19 samples.

Some clones are missing from TCRdb's copy, which holds only in-frame ones; the method was immunoSEQ multiplex PCR. Among about 55,000 clones listed, approximately 84% were seen once. The sample was peripheral blood. This TCR was sampled from a human donor with active COVID-19. The donor label of this sample is uncertain.

The CDR3 nucleotides are TGTGCCAGCAGCCCCGAGGACAGGGACACTGAAGCTTTCTTT. Translated: CASSPEDRDTEAFF. The J gene is TRBJ1-1, the V gene TRBV9; TRBD1 matches 8 bases. The CDR3 has 14 amino acids. V lost 4 bases and J lost 3; bases outside the gene matches: 5. The germline V gene encodes CDR1 SGDLS and CDR2 YYNGEE.